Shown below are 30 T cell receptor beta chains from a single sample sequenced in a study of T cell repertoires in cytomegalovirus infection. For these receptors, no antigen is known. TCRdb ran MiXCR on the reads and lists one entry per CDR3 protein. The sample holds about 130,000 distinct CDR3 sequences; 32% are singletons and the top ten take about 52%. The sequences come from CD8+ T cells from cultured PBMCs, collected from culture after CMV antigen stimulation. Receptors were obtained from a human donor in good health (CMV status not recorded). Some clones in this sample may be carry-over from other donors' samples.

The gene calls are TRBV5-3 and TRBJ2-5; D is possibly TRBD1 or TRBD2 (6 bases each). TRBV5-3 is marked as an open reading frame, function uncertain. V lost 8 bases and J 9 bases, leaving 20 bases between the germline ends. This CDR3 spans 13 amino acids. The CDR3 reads CASSPPGAEAQYF. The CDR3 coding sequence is TGTGCCAGCAGCCCTCCGGGGGCGGAGGCCCAGTACTTC.

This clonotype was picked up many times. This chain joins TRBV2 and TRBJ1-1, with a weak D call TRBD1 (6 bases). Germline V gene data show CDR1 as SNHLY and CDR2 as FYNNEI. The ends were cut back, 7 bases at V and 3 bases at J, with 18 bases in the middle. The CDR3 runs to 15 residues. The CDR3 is CASIQIPGVDTEAFF. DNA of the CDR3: TGTGCCAGCATTCAGATTCCAGGGGTGGACACTGAAGCTTTCTTT.

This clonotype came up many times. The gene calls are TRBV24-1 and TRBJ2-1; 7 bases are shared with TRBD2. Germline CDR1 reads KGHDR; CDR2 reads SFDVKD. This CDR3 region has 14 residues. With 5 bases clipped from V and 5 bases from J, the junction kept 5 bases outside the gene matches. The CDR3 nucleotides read TGTGCCACCAGTGGCCCTAGCGGTAACAATGAGCAGTTCTTC. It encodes CATSGPSGNNEQFF.

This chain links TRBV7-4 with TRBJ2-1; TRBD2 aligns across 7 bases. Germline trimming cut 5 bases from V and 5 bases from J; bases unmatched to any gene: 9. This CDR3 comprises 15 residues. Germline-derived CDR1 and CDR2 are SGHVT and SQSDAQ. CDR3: CASSRPASGHNEQFF. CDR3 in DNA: TGTGCCAGCAGCCGTCCCGCTAGCGGACACAATGAGCAGTTCTTC.

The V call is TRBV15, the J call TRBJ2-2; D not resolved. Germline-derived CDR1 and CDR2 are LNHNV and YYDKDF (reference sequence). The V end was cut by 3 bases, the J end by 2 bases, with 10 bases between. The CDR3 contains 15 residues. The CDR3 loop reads CATSSKVGNTGELFF. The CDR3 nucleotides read TGTGCCACCAGCAGTAAAGTCGGCAACACCGGGGAGCTGTTTTTT. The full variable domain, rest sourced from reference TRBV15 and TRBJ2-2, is DAMVIQNPRYQVTQFGKPVTLSCSQTLNHNVMYWYQQKSSQAPKLLFHYYDKDFNNEADTPDNFQSRRPNTSFCFLDIRSPGLGDTAMYLCATSSKVGNTGELFFGEGSRLTVL.

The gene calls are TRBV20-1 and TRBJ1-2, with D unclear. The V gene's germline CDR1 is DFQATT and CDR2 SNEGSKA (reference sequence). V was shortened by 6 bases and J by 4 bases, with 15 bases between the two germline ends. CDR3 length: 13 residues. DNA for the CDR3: TGCAGTGCCCCCCTTTCCGTAGGCTATGGCTACACCTTC. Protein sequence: CSAPLSVGYGYTF.

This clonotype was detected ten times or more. CDR3 residues: CASSSDSTRRSYNEQFF. DNA of the CDR3: TGTGCCAGCAGCTCCGACAGTACACGGCGAAGCTACAATGAGCAGTTCTTC. The chain links TRBV11-1 to TRBJ2-1; a possible D gene is TRBD1 (5 bases). The CDR3 loop spans 17 amino acids. Germline V gene sequence: CDR1 SGHAT, CDR2 FQDESV (reference sequence). The ends were cut back, 4 bases at V and 3 bases at J, with 19 bases in the middle.

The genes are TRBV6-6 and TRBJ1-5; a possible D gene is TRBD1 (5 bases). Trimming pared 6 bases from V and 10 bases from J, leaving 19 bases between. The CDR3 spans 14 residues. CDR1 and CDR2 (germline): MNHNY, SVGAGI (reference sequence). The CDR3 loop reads CASSARDDVVPQHF. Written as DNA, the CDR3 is TGTGCCAGCAGCGCCCGGGACGACGTCGTACCCCAGCATTTT.

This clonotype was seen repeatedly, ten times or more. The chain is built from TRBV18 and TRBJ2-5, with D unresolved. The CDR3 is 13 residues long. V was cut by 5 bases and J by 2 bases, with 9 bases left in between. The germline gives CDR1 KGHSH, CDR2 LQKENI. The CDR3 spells CASSGGIQETQYF. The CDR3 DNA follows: TGTGCCAGCTCAGGTGGGATTCAAGAGACCCAGTACTTC.

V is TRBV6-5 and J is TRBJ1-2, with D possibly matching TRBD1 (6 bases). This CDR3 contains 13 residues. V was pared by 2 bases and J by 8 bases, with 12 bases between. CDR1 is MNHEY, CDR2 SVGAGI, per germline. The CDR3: CASSYRQGWGYTF. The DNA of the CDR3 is TGTGCCAGCAGTTACAGGCAGGGGTGGGGCTACACCTTC.

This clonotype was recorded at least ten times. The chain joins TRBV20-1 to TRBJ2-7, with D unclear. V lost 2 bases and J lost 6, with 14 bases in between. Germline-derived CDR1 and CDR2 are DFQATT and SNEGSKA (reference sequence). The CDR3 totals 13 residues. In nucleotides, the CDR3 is TGCAGTGCTAGATGGGGATACAGTGCCGAGCAGTACTTC. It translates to CSARWGYSAEQYF.

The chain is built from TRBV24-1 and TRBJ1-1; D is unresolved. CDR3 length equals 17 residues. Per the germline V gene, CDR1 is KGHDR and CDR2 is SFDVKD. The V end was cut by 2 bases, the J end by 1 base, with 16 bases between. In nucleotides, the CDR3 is TGTGCCACCAGTGATTACGGGATAGGGCAGCCGAACACTGAAGCTTTCTTT. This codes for CATSDYGIGQPNTEAFF.

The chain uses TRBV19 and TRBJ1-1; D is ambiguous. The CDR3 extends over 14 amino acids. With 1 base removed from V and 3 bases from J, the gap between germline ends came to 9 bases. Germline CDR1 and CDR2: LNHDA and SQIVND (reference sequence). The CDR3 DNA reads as TGTGCCAGTAGTATAGGGGCAGTATACACTGAAGCTTTCTTT. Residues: CASSIGAVYTEAFF. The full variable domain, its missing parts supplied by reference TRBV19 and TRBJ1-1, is DGGITQSPKYLFRKEGQNVTLSCEQNLNHDAMYWYRQDPGQGLRLIYYSQIVNDFQKGDIAEGYSVSREKKESFPLTVTSAQKNPTAFYLCASSIGAVYTEAFFGQGTRLTVV.

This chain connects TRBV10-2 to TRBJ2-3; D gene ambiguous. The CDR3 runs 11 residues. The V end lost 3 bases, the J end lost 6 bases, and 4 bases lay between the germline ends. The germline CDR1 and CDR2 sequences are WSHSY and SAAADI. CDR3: CASSEIDTQYF. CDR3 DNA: TGCGCCAGCAGTGAAATTGATACGCAGTATTTT.

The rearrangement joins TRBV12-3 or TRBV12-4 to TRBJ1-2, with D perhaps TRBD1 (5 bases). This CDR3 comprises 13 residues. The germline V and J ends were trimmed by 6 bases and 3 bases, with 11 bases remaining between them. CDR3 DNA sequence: TGTGCCAGCAGCCTCGGGGGGTACTATGGCTACACCTTC. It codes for CASSLGGYYGYTF.

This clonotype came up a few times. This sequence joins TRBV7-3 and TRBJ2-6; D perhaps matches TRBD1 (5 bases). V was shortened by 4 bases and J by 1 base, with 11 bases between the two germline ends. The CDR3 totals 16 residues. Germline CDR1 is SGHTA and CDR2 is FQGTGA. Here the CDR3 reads CASSSPGLSGANVLTF. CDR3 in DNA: TGTGCCAGCAGCTCCCCAGGGTTATCTGGGGCCAACGTCCTGACTTTC.

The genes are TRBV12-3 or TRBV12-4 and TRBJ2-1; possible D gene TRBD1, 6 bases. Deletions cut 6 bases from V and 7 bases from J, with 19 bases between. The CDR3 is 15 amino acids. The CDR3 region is CASRPNRVLSNEQFF. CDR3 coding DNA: TGTGCCAGCAGACCCAACAGGGTACTGTCGAATGAGCAGTTCTTC.

CDR3 protein: CASRQANQPQHF. The CDR3 DNA reads TGTGCCAGCAGACAGGCCAATCAGCCCCAGCATTTT. V is TRBV27 and J is TRBJ1-5; possible D gene TRBD1, 5 bases. The germline V and J ends were trimmed by 6 bases and 3 bases, with 6 bases remaining between them. Per the germline V gene, CDR1 is MNHEY and CDR2 is SMNVEV (reference sequence). This CDR3 is built from 12 residues.

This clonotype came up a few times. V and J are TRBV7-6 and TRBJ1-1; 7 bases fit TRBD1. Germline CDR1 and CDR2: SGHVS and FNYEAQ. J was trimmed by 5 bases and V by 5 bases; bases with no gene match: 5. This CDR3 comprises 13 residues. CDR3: CASSQGVETEAFF. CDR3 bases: TGTGCCAGCAGCCAGGGGGTGGAGACTGAAGCTTTCTTT.

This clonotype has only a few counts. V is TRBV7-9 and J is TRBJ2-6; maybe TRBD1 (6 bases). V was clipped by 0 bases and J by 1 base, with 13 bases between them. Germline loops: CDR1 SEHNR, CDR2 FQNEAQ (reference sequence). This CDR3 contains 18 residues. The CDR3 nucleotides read TGTGCCAGCAGCTTAGCGCTTGGGGGCTCGTCTGGGGCCAACGTCCTGACTTTC. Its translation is CASSLALGGSSGANVLTF.

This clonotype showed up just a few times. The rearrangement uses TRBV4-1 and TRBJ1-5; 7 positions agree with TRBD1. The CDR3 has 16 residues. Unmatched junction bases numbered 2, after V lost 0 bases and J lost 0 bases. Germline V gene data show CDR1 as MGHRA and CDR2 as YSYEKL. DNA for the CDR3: TGCGCCAGCAGCCAAGAGGGACAGCATAGCAATCAGCCCCAGCATTTT. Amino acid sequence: CASSQEGQHSNQPQHF.

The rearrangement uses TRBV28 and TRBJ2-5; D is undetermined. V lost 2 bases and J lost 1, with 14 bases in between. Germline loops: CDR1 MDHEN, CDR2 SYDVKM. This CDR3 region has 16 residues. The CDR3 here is CASSLTLVGLQETQYF. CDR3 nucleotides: TGTGCCAGCAGTTTAACGCTAGTAGGGCTCCAAGAGACCCAGTACTTC.

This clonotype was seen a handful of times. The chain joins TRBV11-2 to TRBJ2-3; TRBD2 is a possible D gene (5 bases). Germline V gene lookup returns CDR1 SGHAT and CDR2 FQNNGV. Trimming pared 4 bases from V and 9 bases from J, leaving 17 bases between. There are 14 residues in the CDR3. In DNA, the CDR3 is TGTGCCAGCAGCTCGTCCCTAGCCCTGGGCACGCAGTATTTT. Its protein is CASSSSLALGTQYF.

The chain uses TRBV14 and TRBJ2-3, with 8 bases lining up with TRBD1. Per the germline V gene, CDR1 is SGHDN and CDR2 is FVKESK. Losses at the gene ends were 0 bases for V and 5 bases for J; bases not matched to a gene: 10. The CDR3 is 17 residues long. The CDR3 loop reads CASSQDEVARGRDTQYF. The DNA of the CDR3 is TGTGCCAGCAGCCAAGATGAAGTCGCCAGGGGGCGAGATACGCAGTATTTT.

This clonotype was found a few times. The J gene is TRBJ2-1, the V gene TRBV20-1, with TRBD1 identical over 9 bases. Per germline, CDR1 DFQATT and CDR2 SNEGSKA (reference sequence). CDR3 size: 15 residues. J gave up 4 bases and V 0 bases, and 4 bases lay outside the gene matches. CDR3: CSARDRDRVYNEQFF. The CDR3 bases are TGCAGTGCTAGAGATCGGGACAGGGTTTACAATGAGCAGTTCTTC.

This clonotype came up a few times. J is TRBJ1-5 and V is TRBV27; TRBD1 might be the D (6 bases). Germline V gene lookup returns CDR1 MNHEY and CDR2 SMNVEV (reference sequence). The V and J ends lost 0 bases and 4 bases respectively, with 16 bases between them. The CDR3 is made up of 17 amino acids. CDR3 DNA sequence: TGTGCCAGCAGTTTATCGGCAGGGGATAATAGGAATCAGCCCCAGCATTTT. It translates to CASSLSAGDNRNQPQHF.

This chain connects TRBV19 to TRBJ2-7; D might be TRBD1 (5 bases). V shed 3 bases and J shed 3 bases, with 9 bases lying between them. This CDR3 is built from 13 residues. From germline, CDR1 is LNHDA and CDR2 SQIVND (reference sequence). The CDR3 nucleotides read TGTGCCAGTAGTATGAGGACAAGCTACGAGCAGTACTTC. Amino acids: CASSMRTSYEQYF.

Written as DNA, the CDR3 is TGTGCCAGCAGCGATGGGACTAGCGGGGGGTCGATATACAATGAGCAGTTCTTC. Amino acid sequence: CASSDGTSGGSIYNEQFF. The chain joins TRBV11-3 to TRBJ2-1; TRBD2 agrees at 15 bases. With V trimmed by 5 bases and J by 4 bases, 9 bases remained unmatched. Germline V gives CDR1 SGHNT, CDR2 YENEEA. The CDR3 runs to 18 residues.

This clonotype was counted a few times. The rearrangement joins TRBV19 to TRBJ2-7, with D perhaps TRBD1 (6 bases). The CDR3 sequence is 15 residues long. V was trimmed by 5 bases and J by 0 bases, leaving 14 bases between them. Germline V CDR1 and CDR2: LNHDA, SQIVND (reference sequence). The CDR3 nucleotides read TGTGCCAGTAGTGAGACCGGGACATACTCCTACGAGCAGTACTTC. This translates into CASSETGTYSYEQYF.

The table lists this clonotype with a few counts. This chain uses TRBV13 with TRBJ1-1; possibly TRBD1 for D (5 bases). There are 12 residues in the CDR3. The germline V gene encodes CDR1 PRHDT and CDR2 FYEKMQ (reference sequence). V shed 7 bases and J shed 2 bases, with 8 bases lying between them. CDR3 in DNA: TGTGCCAGCAAGAGGGGTAACACTGAAGCTTTCTTT. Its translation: CASKRGNTEAFF.